The 3 T cell receptor beta chains below were found in one sample sequenced in a study of CD8+ T cells in alopecia areata. cDNA reverse transcribed from extracted RNA served as the sequencing template. Sequenced by immunoSEQ multiplex PCR; TCRdb stores in-frame clones only, minus some. The repertoire holds about 130,000 clones, with around 58% as singletons. Sequencing used CD4+ T cells sorted from blood, obtained at week 0. The source of these receptors is a human donor with alopecia areata.

The chain recombines TRBV29-1 with TRBJ2-5, with D perhaps TRBD2 (5 bases). The V end was cut by 4 bases, the J end by 5 bases, with 11 bases between. Germline CDR1 is SQVTM and CDR2 is ANQGSEA. The CDR3 runs 12 residues. In DNA, the CDR3 is TGCAGCGTTGTGAGGGCCGGGGAGACCCAGTACTTC. This translates into CSVVRAGETQYF.

The CDR3 spells CASSQERTGGRYEQYF. The CDR3 region has the DNA TGCGCCAGCAGCCAAGAAAGGACAGGGGGCAGGTACGAGCAGTACTTC. The V call is TRBV4-1, the J call TRBJ2-7, with 11 bases fitting TRBD1. V lost 0 bases, J lost 4 bases, and 5 bases stayed unmatched. This CDR3 spans 16 amino acids. Germline V CDR1 and CDR2: MGHRA, YSYEKL.

The sample holds a few counts of this clone. This chain connects TRBV2 to TRBJ1-1; D is uncertain. From germline, CDR1 is SNHLY and CDR2 FYNNEI. This CDR3 region has 14 residues. V gave up 4 bases and J gave up 4 bases, with 13 bases separating them. Here the CDR3 DNA reads TGTGCCAGCAGTGTTGAATCCCGCGGCACTGAAGCTTTCTTT. It is translated as CASSVESRGTEAFF.